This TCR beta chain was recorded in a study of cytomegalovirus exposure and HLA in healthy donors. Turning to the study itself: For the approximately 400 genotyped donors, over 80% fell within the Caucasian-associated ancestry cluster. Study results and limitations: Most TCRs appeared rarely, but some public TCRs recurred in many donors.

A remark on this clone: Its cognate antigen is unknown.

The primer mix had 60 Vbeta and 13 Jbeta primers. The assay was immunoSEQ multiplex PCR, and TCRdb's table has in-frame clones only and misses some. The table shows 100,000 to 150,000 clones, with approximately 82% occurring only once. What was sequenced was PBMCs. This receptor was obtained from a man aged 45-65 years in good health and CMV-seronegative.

The CDR3 reads CASSLGGLNEKLFF. The CDR3 DNA reads TGTGCCAGCAGCTTGGGGGGGCTTAATGAAAAACTGTTTTTT. The chain employs TRBV5-4 and TRBJ1-4; D is possibly TRBD1 (6 bases). With 0 bases removed from V and 4 bases from J, the gap between germline ends came to 7 bases. CDR1 and CDR2 from the germline V gene are SGHNT and YYREEE (reference sequence). CDR3 length: 14 amino acids. The variable domain in full, completed from reference TRBV5-4 and TRBJ1-4, reads ETGVTQSPTHLIKTRGQQVTLRCSSQSGHNTVSWYQQALGQGPQFIFQYYREEENGRGNFPPRFSGLQFPNYSSELNVNALELDDSALYLCASSLGGLNEKLFFGSGTQLSVL.